Each of the 18 T cell receptor beta chains below was sequenced from the same sample in a study of neoadjuvant anti-PD-1 for oral cavity cancer. Produced via immunoSEQ multiplex PCR; TCRdb's table is partial and in-frame only. This sample carries more than 12,000 clones, 55% to 75% of them seen once, and the ten largest clones take roughly 2.9%. Sequencing used PBMCs, obtained before nivolumab (anti-PD-1) treatment. These receptors were obtained from a person aged 40 to 85 with oral cavity squamous cell carcinoma.

This chain connects TRBV4-1 to TRBJ2-7; the D is unclear. This CDR3 has 14 residues. V was shortened by 0 bases and J by 2 bases, with 8 bases between the two germline ends. The germline gives CDR1 MGHRA, CDR2 YSYEKL. CDR3 coding DNA: TGCGCCAGCAGCCAAGATCGCGGAGCCTACGAGCAGTACTTC. Amino acid sequence: CASSQDRGAYEQYF.

V is TRBV20-1 and J is TRBJ1-1; weak D call: TRBD1 (5 bases). Between the trimmed V and J ends, which lost 6 bases and 5 bases, there was a span of 10 bases. CDR3 size: 11 residues. The V gene's germline CDR1 is DFQATT and CDR2 SNEGSKA (reference sequence). The CDR3, as DNA: TGCAGTGCCGGGAGGGGTACTGAAGCTTTCTTT. Protein: CSAGRGTEAFF.

This chain joins TRBV28 and TRBJ1-2, with 10 bases identical to TRBD1. V shed 5 bases and J 0 bases; nucleotides not matched to a gene: 9. Germline V gene data show CDR1 as MDHEN and CDR2 as SYDVKM. CDR3 size: 17 residues. CDR3: CASSPNPGQGPNYGYTF. The CDR3 nucleotides read TGTGCCAGCAGTCCAAACCCGGGACAGGGGCCTAACTATGGCTACACCTTC.

The chain combines TRBV15 with TRBJ2-3; D is undetermined. This CDR3 contains 14 residues. V lost 0 bases to trimming and J lost 1 base, with 5 bases between them. In germline, CDR1 is LNHNV, CDR2 YYDKDF (reference sequence). The CDR3 DNA follows: TGTGCCACCAGCAGAGAACAGCGCACAGATACGCAGTATTTT. It yields the protein CATSREQRTDTQYF.

This chain uses TRBV11-3 with TRBJ2-3, with 11 bases matching TRBD2. The CDR3 is 17 amino acids. V lost 1 base, J lost 2 bases, and 5 bases stayed unmatched. The germline V gene encodes CDR1 SGHNT and CDR2 YENEEA. The CDR3 protein is CASSLAGTSGDTDTQYF. The CDR3 region has the DNA TGTGCCAGCAGCTTAGCCGGGACTAGCGGAGACACAGATACGCAGTATTTT.

V gene TRBV5-1 combines with J gene TRBJ2-3; TRBD2 agrees at 13 bases. Unmatched junction bases numbered 4, after V lost 4 bases and J lost 2 bases. Germline lookup yields CDR1 SGHRS and CDR2 YFSETQ. The CDR3 contains 16 residues. CDR3: CASSRTSGSPTDTQYF. CDR3 sequence (DNA): TGCGCCAGCAGCCGGACTAGCGGGAGTCCCACAGATACGCAGTATTTT.

DNA of the CDR3: TGTGCCAGCAGCCTTACAGGGCCCAGCACTGAAGCTTTCTTT. Its protein is CASSLTGPSTEAFF. J is TRBJ1-1 and V is TRBV9, with D tentatively TRBD1 (6 bases). This CDR3 spans 14 amino acids. Germline V CDR1 and CDR2: SGDLS, YYNGEE. V lost 4 bases and J 4 bases, leaving 14 bases between the germline ends.

J is TRBJ1-1 and V is TRBV2; D perhaps matches TRBD1 (5 bases). In germline, CDR1 is SNHLY, CDR2 FYNNEI. This CDR3 has 13 residues. V was shortened by 8 bases and J by 10 bases, with 20 bases between the two germline ends. The CDR3 DNA is TGTGCCAGCCGGGGACTTCCGGGAGTCGGAGCTTTCTTT. It codes for CASRGLPGVGAFF.

This clone was recorded once. The rearrangement uses TRBV5-4 and TRBJ2-5; tentative D call: TRBD1 (6 bases). The CDR3 consists of 15 residues. Germline-derived CDR1 and CDR2 are SGHNT and YYREEE (reference sequence). Trimming removed 6 bases at V and 1 base at J, with 16 bases between. In nucleotides, the CDR3 is TGTGCCAGCACCCTGACAGGACATCTCCAAGAGACCCAGTACTTC. Protein product: CASTLTGHLQETQYF.

The chain employs TRBV19 and TRBJ2-1, with D uncertain. The germline CDR1 and CDR2 sequences are LNHDA and SQIVND (reference sequence). The V end lost 4 bases, the J end lost 7 bases, and 8 bases lay between the germline ends. CDR3 size: 12 residues. In DNA form, the CDR3 reads TGTGCCAGTAGTACTCTCAGAAATGAGCAGTTCTTC. It is translated as CASSTLRNEQFF. Based on the CDR3 plus reference TRBV19 and TRBJ2-1, the full variable domain is DGGITQSPKYLFRKEGQNVTLSCEQNLNHDAMYWYRQDPGQGLRLIYYSQIVNDFQKGDIAEGYSVSREKKESFPLTVTSAQKNPTAFYLCASSTLRNEQFFGPGTRLTVL.

The V gene is TRBV2, the J gene TRBJ2-1; D perhaps matches TRBD1 (6 bases). The CDR3 runs 15 residues. CDR1 and CDR2 from the germline V gene are SNHLY and FYNNEI. V lost 8 bases and J 2 bases, leaving 16 bases between the germline ends. The CDR3 sequence: CASAVVRGAYNEQFF. CDR3 bases: TGTGCCAGCGCAGTGGTCAGGGGCGCCTACAATGAGCAGTTCTTC.

J is TRBJ1-4 and V is TRBV6-5; D is possibly TRBD1 (5 bases). The CDR3 has 14 residues. Germline V lookup: CDR1 MNHEY, CDR2 SVGAGI. Trimming took off 2 bases at V and 8 bases at J, with 12 bases between the two ends. CDR3 region: CASSYRGIDEKLFF. The CDR3 DNA follows: TGTGCCAGCAGTTACCGGGGGATCGACGAAAAACTGTTTTTT.

The V gene is TRBV19, the J gene TRBJ1-5, with D perhaps TRBD1 (5 bases). Germline CDR1 and CDR2: LNHDA and SQIVND (reference sequence). This CDR3 region has 14 residues. Trimming pared 2 bases from V and 4 bases from J, leaving 9 bases between. The CDR3 sequence: CASSIQGMNQPQHF. The DNA of the CDR3 is TGTGCCAGTAGTATACAGGGTATGAATCAGCCCCAGCATTTT.

The V call is TRBV5-1, the J call TRBJ2-3; D perhaps matches TRBD2 (5 bases). CDR1 SGHRS and CDR2 YFSETQ come from the germline V gene. V lost 4 bases and J 2 bases, leaving 11 bases between the germline ends. This CDR3 is built from 14 residues. CDR3 in amino acids: CASSGGLNTDTQYF. The CDR3 nucleotides are TGCGCCAGCAGCGGCGGACTCAACACAGATACGCAGTATTTT.

The chain joins TRBV10-1 to TRBJ2-3; TRBD1 aligns across 8 bases. The V and J ends lost 5 bases and 3 bases, in that order; junction bases with no gene match: 10. This CDR3 has 16 residues. Germline-derived CDR1 and CDR2 are WNHNN and SYGVQD (reference sequence). CDR3 coding DNA: TGCGCCAGCAGTCCCGGACAGGGACGGGGGACAGATACGCAGTATTTT. Amino acids: CASSPGQGRGTDTQYF.

J is TRBJ1-5 and V is TRBV5-8; D not resolved. Germline V gene sequence: CDR1 SGHTS, CDR2 YDEGEE. The V and J ends lost 7 bases and 6 bases respectively, with 17 bases between them. The CDR3 covers 14 residues. The CDR3 DNA is TGTGCCAGCGGACCCTTCCTCCTGGTTCAGCCCCAGCATTTT. Its protein product is CASGPFLLVQPQHF.

This chain joins TRBV7-8 and TRBJ2-7; perhaps TRBD2 as D (6 bases). V gave up 5 bases and J gave up 2 bases, with 13 bases separating them. The CDR3 length is 14 residues. Germline V CDR1 and CDR2: SGHVS, FQNEAQ. The CDR3 protein is CASSPRDLTYEQYF. DNA of the CDR3: TGTGCCAGCAGCCCTCGGGACTTAACCTACGAGCAGTACTTC.

This clone was observed once. The genes are TRBV4-1 and TRBJ2-5, with 7 bases fitting TRBD1. CDR3 length equals 15 residues. The V segment lost 1 base and the J segment 2 bases; nucleotides outside the gene matches: 4. Germline CDR1 and CDR2: MGHRA and YSYEKL. CDR3 amino acids: CASSQGNRGQETQYF. The DNA of the CDR3 is TGCGCCAGCAGCCAAGGTAACAGGGGACAAGAGACCCAGTACTTC.